One and the same sample provided the 3 T cell receptor beta chains below, sequenced in a study of CD8 T cells in ankylosing spondylitis. TCRdb itself ran the 5' RACE reads through MiXCR, one entry per CDR3 protein. In the table there are about 350,000 distinct CDR3 sequences, roughly 22% of which are singletons. The source material was blood, either unsorted or a sorted T cell fraction (not recorded which). These receptors were taken from a male donor with ankylosing spondylitis or in good health (not recorded which).

The V call is TRBV4-1, the J call TRBJ2-7, with a possible D match to TRBD1 (5 bases). The CDR3 totals 15 residues. The germline gives CDR1 MGHRA, CDR2 YSYEKL. V lost 0 bases to trimming and J lost 3 bases, with 12 bases between them. CDR3 nucleotides: TGCGCCAGCAGCCAAGATGGGGCACCGAACTACGAGCAGTACTTC. Translated, it gives CASSQDGAPNYEQYF.

CDR3 region: CSVVGEAGQTDTQYF. The CDR3 bases are TGCAGCGTTGTCGGGGAAGCGGGACAGACAGATACGCAGTATTTT. The rearrangement links TRBV29-1 to TRBJ2-3; D is possibly TRBD1 or TRBD2 (7 bases each). The germline CDR1 and CDR2 sequences are SQVTM and ANQGSEA. The CDR3 runs 15 residues. V shed 4 bases and J shed 3 bases, with 17 bases lying between them.

The V call is TRBV7-9, the J call TRBJ2-7, with D maybe TRBD2 (5 bases). The germline V gene has CDR1 SEHNR and CDR2 FQNEAQ (reference sequence). The germline V and J ends were trimmed by 1 base and 0 bases, with 13 bases remaining between them. The CDR3 runs to 16 residues. The CDR3 protein is CASSLVVGRSSYEQYF. The CDR3 region has the DNA TGTGCCAGCAGCTTAGTGGTTGGGAGAAGCTCCTACGAGCAGTACTTC.